These 20 T cell receptor beta chains share one sample of origin, sequenced in a study of Ad26.COV2.S vaccination and SARS-CoV-2 variants. Using immunoSEQ multiplex PCR, the repertoire was profiled, and TCRdb retains in-frame clones only, with some absent. The table shows roughly 300,000 clones, with approximately 90% occurring only once. Sample treatment: over 15 received Ad26.COV2.S at low or high dose, single or two shots; a few received placebo; per-sample allocation not given. The samples date from day 63 after the first vaccine or placebo injection. The sequencing used peripheral blood, collected in a trial of Ad26.COV2.S vaccine versus placebo. The receptors come from a person between 18 and 65 years old who received the Ad26.COV2.S COVID-19 vaccine or a placebo.

This chain uses TRBV4-1 with TRBJ2-1; TRBD2 might be the D (6 bases). Germline CDR1 and CDR2: MGHRA and YSYEKL. This CDR3 spans 16 amino acids. V was shortened by 3 bases and J by 0 bases, with 12 bases between the two germline ends. The CDR3 DNA is TGCGCCAGCAGCCATGCACGGGAGAGCTCCTACAATGAGCAGTTCTTC. Amino acid sequence: CASSHARESSYNEQFF.

The sample holds one count of this clone. The rearrangement joins TRBV20-1 to TRBJ2-7, with D unclear. Germline values: CDR1 DFQATT, CDR2 SNEGSKA (reference sequence). The CDR3 spans 11 residues. The germline V and J ends were trimmed by 4 bases and 0 bases, with 4 bases remaining between them. This CDR3 reads CSATSSYEQYF. The CDR3 DNA reads TGCAGTGCTACTAGCTCCTACGAGCAGTACTTC.

The rearrangement joins TRBV4-3 to TRBJ2-7, with no clear D. Trimming pared 0 bases from V and 3 bases from J, leaving 12 bases between. Germline lookup yields CDR1 LGHNA and CDR2 YSLEER. The CDR3 is made up of 15 amino acids. In DNA form, the CDR3 reads TGCGCCAGCAGCCAAGATTCTTTCGGTGGCTACGAGCAGTACTTC. Translation gives CASSQDSFGGYEQYF.

V usage is TRBV2 and J usage is TRBJ2-7; D ambiguous. This CDR3 has 17 amino acids. Trimming left V 2 bases short and J 2 bases short, with 19 bases between. Per germline, CDR1 SNHLY and CDR2 FYNNEI. This chain's CDR3 is CASSENVADELTYEQYF. The CDR3 region has the DNA TGTGCCAGCAGTGAAAACGTGGCAGACGAGCTAACCTACGAGCAGTACTTC. Supplemented by reference TRBV2 and TRBJ2-7, the full variable domain reads EPEVTQTPSHQVTQMGQEVILRCVPISNHLYFYWYRQILGQKVEFLVSFYNNEISEKSEIFDDQFSVERPDGSNFTLKIRSTKLEDSAMYFCASSENVADELTYEQYFGPGTRLTVT.

This clone has just one count. The CDR3 coding sequence is TGTGCCAGCACTAACAGGGGATCCTACAATGAGCAGTTCTTC. Translated, it gives CASTNRGSYNEQFF. The rearrangement links TRBV7-9 to TRBJ2-1, with 7 bases matching TRBD1. Trimming removed 7 bases from V and 1 base from J; junction bases left unmatched: 4. Looked up from germline, CDR1 is SEHNR and CDR2 is FQNEAQ (reference sequence). The CDR3 covers 14 residues.

With respect to this clone: Other DNA sequences in the same sample also yield this CDR3. V and J are TRBV5-1 and TRBJ2-7; 9 nucleotides agree with TRBD1. CDR1 and CDR2 (germline): SGHRS, YFSETQ. The length of the CDR3 is 15 residues. V shed 1 base and J 3 bases; nucleotides not matched to a gene: 5. CDR3 DNA: TGCGCCAGCAGCTTGTCGGGACAGGGTTTCTACGAGCAGTACTTC. It codes for CASSLSGQGFYEQYF.

V gene TRBV9 combines with J gene TRBJ1-3; D gene uncertain. The V gene lost 4 bases and the J gene lost 4 bases, with 15 bases spanning the gap. This CDR3 is built from 15 residues. Looked up from germline, CDR1 is SGDLS and CDR2 is YYNGEE. DNA for the CDR3: TGTGCCAGCAGCAGAACAGCCGGGGAGGGAAACACCATATATTTT. Its protein is CASSRTAGEGNTIYF.

This clone was seen just once. This sequence joins TRBV4-2 and TRBJ2-1, with 9 bases fitting TRBD2. The CDR3 spans 16 residues. After removal of 0 bases from V and 9 bases from J, the junction contained 9 bases not matched to a gene. Germline CDR1 LGHNA, CDR2 YNFKEQ. The DNA for the CDR3 is TGTGCCAGCAGCCAAGATGCGGCTAGCGGGAAGGGTGAGCAGTTCTTC. It translates to CASSQDAASGKGEQFF.

The DNA for the CDR3 is TGTGCCAGCAGTTACAAGGGCAGGGACACTGAAGCTTTCTTT. Translating it yields CASSYKGRDTEAFF. The rearrangement links TRBV6-5 to TRBJ1-1; weak D call: TRBD1 (5 bases). Germline V gene sequence: CDR1 MNHEY, CDR2 SVGAGI. CDR3 size: 14 residues. The V and J ends lost 2 bases and 3 bases respectively, with 10 bases between them.

V gene TRBV7-9 combines with J gene TRBJ1-3; perhaps TRBD1 as D (6 bases). V gave up 5 bases and J gave up 6 bases, with 14 bases separating them. CDR3 length: 14 amino acids. Per germline, CDR1 SEHNR and CDR2 FQNEAQ (reference sequence). The CDR3 nucleotides read TGTGCCAGCAGCGACACAGGGTTTTCAAACACCATATATTTT. It translates to CASSDTGFSNTIYF.

The chain has TRBV24-1 and TRBJ2-1; 9 bases match TRBD2. This CDR3 spans 15 amino acids. With 6 bases clipped from V and 5 bases from J, the junction kept 7 bases outside the gene matches. The V gene's germline CDR1 is KGHDR and CDR2 SFDVKD. CDR3 sequence reads: CATSRASGTNNEQFF. The CDR3 DNA reads as TGTGCCACCAGTAGGGCTAGCGGGACCAACAATGAGCAGTTCTTC.

This chain connects TRBV28 to TRBJ2-3, with no clear D. Deletions cut 6 bases from V and 2 bases from J, with 12 bases between. Germline V gene lookup returns CDR1 MDHEN and CDR2 SYDVKM. The CDR3 sequence is 14 residues long. In DNA form, the CDR3 reads TGTGCCAGCAGCCCAGCTTGGCCCACAGATACGCAGTATTTT. As protein: CASSPAWPTDTQYF.

The V and J genes are TRBV30 and TRBJ1-1; 9 nucleotides match TRBD1. The V and J ends lost 2 bases and 7 bases, in that order; junction bases with no gene match: 5. In germline, CDR1 is GTSNPN, CDR2 SVGIG (reference sequence). The CDR3 covers 13 residues. CDR3 sequence: CAWSTGGGIEAFF. CDR3 sequence (DNA): TGTGCCTGGAGTACAGGGGGCGGGATTGAAGCTTTCTTT. Variable domain in full (rest from reference TRBV30 and TRBJ1-1): SQTIHQWPATLVQPVGSPLSLECTVEGTSNPNLYWYRQAAGRGLQLLFYSVGIGQISSEVPQNLSASRPQDRQFILSSKKLLLSDSGFYLCAWSTGGGIEAFFGQGTRLTVV.

The chain carries TRBV6-5 and TRBJ1-2; 11 positions match TRBD1. The trim removed 6 bases at V and 1 base at J, leaving 1 base unmatched. The V gene's germline CDR1 is MNHEY and CDR2 SVGAGI. The CDR3 has 14 residues. The CDR3 reads CASRDRGLNYGYTF. In DNA form, the CDR3 reads TGTGCCAGCAGGGACAGGGGGCTTAACTATGGCTACACCTTC.

This rearrangement joins TRBV6-1 to TRBJ1-5, with TRBD1 as a possible D gene (5 bases). Looked up from germline, CDR1 is MNHNS and CDR2 is SASEGT. V lost 3 bases and J 6 bases, leaving 9 bases between the germline ends. CDR3 length: 13 residues. The CDR3 here is CASSEQGSQPQHF. In nucleotides, the CDR3 is TGTGCCAGCAGTGAGCAGGGAAGTCAGCCCCAGCATTTT.

The rearrangement uses TRBV6-5 and TRBJ1-5; no firm D call. The CDR3 is made up of 12 amino acids. Germline CDR1 is MNHEY and CDR2 is SVGAGI. Trimming took off 6 bases at V and 4 bases at J, with 7 bases between the two ends. CDR3 sequence (DNA): TGTGCCAGCAGCGGTGTAAATCAGCCCCAGCATTTT. Translated: CASSGVNQPQHF.

The chain carries TRBV20-1 and TRBJ2-3; no clear D. The CDR3 contains 14 residues. Germline V lookup: CDR1 DFQATT, CDR2 SNEGSKA (reference sequence). The V end was cut by 3 bases, the J end by 1 base, with 11 bases between. CDR3 coding DNA: TGCAGTGCTAGTGTGAATACTGGCACAGATACGCAGTATTTT. It translates to CSASVNTGTDTQYF.

This chain uses TRBV19 with TRBJ1-2; D call uncertain. V lost 0 bases, J lost 4 bases, and 3 bases lay in between. The germline CDR1 and CDR2 sequences are LNHDA and SQIVND (reference sequence). This CDR3 region has 12 residues. Here the CDR3 DNA reads TGTGCCAGTAGTATAGAAGGCTATGGCTACACCTTC. This sequence encodes CASSIEGYGYTF.

The chain is built from TRBV7-9 and TRBJ2-1; 7 positions match TRBD2. Germline CDR1 is SEHNR and CDR2 is FQNEAQ (reference sequence). There are 16 residues in the CDR3. Trimming took 4 bases from V and 3 from J; bases not matched to a gene: 9. The CDR3 coding sequence is TGTGCCAGCAGCTCCCTTAGCGGGCGGGACTACAATGAGCAGTTCTTC. It codes for CASSSLSGRDYNEQFF.

The CDR3 sequence: CAISGPDYEQYF. As DNA, the CDR3 is TGTGCCATCAGTGGGCCCGACTACGAGCAGTACTTC. The V call is TRBV10-3, the J call TRBJ2-7; no clear D gene. Looked up from germline, CDR1 is ENHRY and CDR2 is SYGVKD. This CDR3 has 12 residues. V was cut by 4 bases and J by 3 bases, with 7 bases left in between.